This T cell receptor beta chain appears in the sequencing data of a study of T cells expressing NK-cell markers. Concerning this clonotype itself: Its target is unknown.

Notes on the study in general: Top CD8+ clonotypes included the dominant CD3+CD56+NKG2C+ clonotypes in 6 or 7 donors.

Synthesis of TCR beta cDNA relied on 5'RACE template switching carrying UMIs. TCRdb reworked the 5' RACE reads into one entry per CDR3 protein, no DNA. In all, the sample yields about 300,000 distinct CDR3 sequences. The CDR3 has 17 residues. Germline V CDR1 and CDR2: SGHAT, FQNNGV. The TCR sequence derives from a woman aged 18 to 75 in good health. The chain employs TRBV11-2 and TRBJ1-5. Source material: blood T cells: a sorted CD56 or NKG2C T cell subset, CD4+ or CD8+ T cells, or bulk PBMC T cells (not recorded which). CDR3 sequence: CASSLARYSRSNQPQHF.